The 29 T cell receptor beta chains reported below all come from one sample, sequenced in a study of blood T cell repertoires in COVID-19. Sequencing was performed with immunoSEQ multiplex PCR; in TCRdb, only in-frame clones are kept and a portion is missing. This table holds roughly 230,000 clones, 70% to 90% found once. Source material: PBMCs or T cells enriched from blood (not recorded which). The receptors were sampled from a woman in her forties or fifties who had been exposed to COVID-19.

The V gene is TRBV24-1, the J gene TRBJ2-3; a possible D gene is TRBD2 (6 bases). The CDR3 covers 14 residues. Trimming pared 5 bases from V and 0 bases from J, leaving 8 bases between. Germline CDR1 reads KGHDR; CDR2 reads SFDVKD. The CDR3 spells CATSGRGSTDTQYF. The CDR3 nucleotides are TGTGCCACCAGTGGGCGGGGAAGCACAGATACGCAGTATTTT.

J is TRBJ2-1 and V is TRBV5-1; TRBD2 aligns across 8 bases. Looked up from germline, CDR1 is SGHRS and CDR2 is YFSETQ. This CDR3 is 16 amino acids long. V lost 4 bases to trimming and J lost 1 base; unmatched junction nucleotides: 7. The CDR3 nucleotides are TGCGCCAGCAGCCTACCGGGACTAGGATCCTACAATGAGCAGTTCTTC. This translates into CASSLPGLGSYNEQFF. The complete variable domain, with remaining parts taken from reference TRBV5-1 and TRBJ2-1, reads KAGVTQTPRYLIKTRGQQVTLSCSPISGHRSVSWYQQTPGQGLQFLFEYFSETQRNKGNFPGRFSGRQFSNSRSEMNVSTLELGDSALYLCASSLPGLGSYNEQFFGPGTRLTVL.

This clone was counted a few times. The chain couples TRBV28 to TRBJ1-2; D gene unclear. Germline V CDR1 and CDR2: MDHEN, SYDVKM. The CDR3 has 13 residues. Trimming stripped 9 bases from V and 0 bases from J, with 11 bases between. CDR3 sequence (DNA): TGTGCCAGTCGAGTGAATTCTAACTATGGCTACACCTTC. This sequence encodes CASRVNSNYGYTF.

The gene calls are TRBV27 and TRBJ1-1, with TRBD1 matching 9 bases. The V gene's germline CDR1 is MNHEY and CDR2 SMNVEV (reference sequence). There are 13 residues in the CDR3. V was pared by 6 bases and J by 8 bases, with 7 bases of the junction left unmatched. Here the CDR3 reads CASRTWTGDEAFF. The CDR3, as DNA: TGTGCCAGCAGGACCTGGACAGGGGACGAAGCTTTCTTT.

V gene TRBV5-6 combines with J gene TRBJ1-1; 10 nucleotides agree with TRBD1. This CDR3 region has 14 residues. Germline V lookup: CDR1 SGHDT, CDR2 YYEEEE. J gave up 5 bases and V 5 bases, and 6 bases lay outside the gene matches. This CDR3 reads CASSFGQGDTEAFF. For the CDR3, the DNA is TGTGCCAGCAGTTTTGGACAGGGGGATACTGAAGCTTTCTTT.

The chain couples TRBV13 to TRBJ2-7, with 15 bases that match TRBD2. The CDR3 covers 16 residues. V lost 3 bases to trimming and J lost 3 bases; unmatched junction nucleotides: 3. Germline CDR1 is PRHDT and CDR2 is FYEKMQ (reference sequence). CDR3 sequence: CASSFGLAGGIYEQYF. CDR3 DNA: TGTGCCAGCAGCTTCGGACTAGCGGGGGGGATCTACGAGCAGTACTTC.

This chain joins TRBV10-3 and TRBJ2-2, with 13 bases that match TRBD2. The germline CDR1 and CDR2 sequences are ENHRY and SYGVKD. V shed 11 bases and J 7 bases; nucleotides not matched to a gene: 7. CDR3 length equals 14 residues. The CDR3 loop reads CAAGTSGAGGELFF. The DNA of the CDR3 is TGTGCCGCCGGGACTAGCGGGGCCGGCGGGGAGCTGTTTTTT.

The chain links TRBV11-1 to TRBJ2-7, with 8 bases fitting TRBD2. Germline V gene sequence: CDR1 SGHAT, CDR2 FQDESV (reference sequence). The CDR3 is 14 residues long. The V and J ends lost 5 bases and 1 base, in that order; junction bases with no gene match: 4. For the CDR3, the DNA is TGTGCCAGCAGCATCGGGGGGGGTTCCTACGAGCAGTACTTC. The encoded protein is CASSIGGGSYEQYF.

This clone has ten or more counts. At the DNA level, this CDR3 is encoded by other sequences in the same sample as well. V is TRBV27 and J is TRBJ1-6; TRBD1 matches 8 bases. J was trimmed by 5 bases and V by 6 bases; bases with no gene match: 6. CDR1 and CDR2 (germline): MNHEY, SMNVEV (reference sequence). This CDR3 region has 15 residues. CDR3 region: CASSPDRGHNSPLHF. CDR3 DNA sequence: TGTGCCAGCAGCCCCGACAGGGGCCATAATTCACCCCTCCACTTT.

V gene TRBV19 combines with J gene TRBJ1-2; 7 bases match TRBD1. After removal of 4 bases from V and 6 bases from J, the junction contained 8 bases not matched to a gene. This CDR3 comprises 14 residues. Germline V CDR1 and CDR2: LNHDA, SQIVND (reference sequence). CDR3 in amino acids: CASSTSDRDHGYTF. The CDR3 DNA reads TGTGCCAGTAGTACTTCAGACAGGGATCATGGCTACACCTTC.

The rearrangement joins TRBV7-2 to TRBJ1-1, with D possibly matching TRBD1 (6 bases). This CDR3 has 12 residues. Germline V gene lookup returns CDR1 SGHTA and CDR2 FQGNSA. Trimming stripped 5 bases from V and 8 bases from J, with 12 bases between. Here the CDR3 DNA reads TGTGCCAGCAGCATGGACAGCAGCGAAGCTTTCTTT. Translation: CASSMDSSEAFF.

The chain is built from TRBV18 and TRBJ1-5, with 8 bases identical to TRBD1. Germline assignment: CDR1 KGHSH and CDR2 LQKENI. Trimming at V came to 2 bases and at J to 4 bases, leaving 4 bases not matched to a gene. CDR3 length: 15 residues. CDR3 in amino acids: CASSPSGQGNQPQHF. In DNA, the CDR3 is TGTGCCAGCTCACCAAGCGGACAGGGAAATCAGCCCCAGCATTTT.

V gene TRBV7-6 combines with J gene TRBJ1-5; no clear D gene. Germline V CDR1 and CDR2: SGHVS, FNYEAQ. Trimming removed 4 bases from V and 7 bases from J, with 20 bases in between. The CDR3 has 16 amino acids. The DNA for the CDR3 is TGTGCCAGCAGCTCACCTAGCGGGTCAGTTCAGCAGCCCCAGCATTTT. Translating gives CASSSPSGSVQQPQHF. The full variable domain, its missing parts supplied by reference TRBV7-6 and TRBJ1-5, is GAGVSQSPRYKVTKRGQDVALRCDPISGHVSLYWYRQALGQGPEFLTYFNYEAQQDKSGLPNDRFSAERPEGSISTLTIQRTEQRDSAMYRCASSSPSGSVQQPQHFGDGTRLSIL.

A few counts support this clone. The chain joins TRBV14 to TRBJ1-3; D not certain. The germline V and J ends were trimmed by 1 base and 4 bases, with 8 bases remaining between them. Germline V gene data show CDR1 as SGHDN and CDR2 as FVKESK. The CDR3 length is 14 residues. The CDR3 loop reads CASSQAGSGNTIYF. For the CDR3, the DNA is TGTGCCAGCAGCCAAGCGGGGTCCGGAAACACCATATATTTT.

The rearrangement uses TRBV6-5 and TRBJ2-7, with TRBD1 matching 8 bases. The CDR3 contains 16 residues. Germline CDR1 MNHEY, CDR2 SVGAGI. Trimming at V came to 0 bases and at J to 3 bases, leaving 7 bases not matched to a gene. The CDR3 protein is CASSYSKTGAYYEQYF. The CDR3 nucleotides are TGTGCCAGCAGTTACTCGAAGACAGGGGCTTACTACGAGCAGTACTTC.

In its sample, this clone was seen once. This chain joins TRBV20-1 and TRBJ1-2; 10 nucleotides agree with TRBD1. The germline CDR1 and CDR2 sequences are DFQATT and SNEGSKA (reference sequence). The CDR3 contains 15 residues. The V and J ends lost 3 bases and 6 bases, in that order; junction bases with no gene match: 10. The CDR3 spells CSASDRGQGKDGYTF. The DNA for the CDR3 is TGCAGTGCTAGTGACAGGGGGCAGGGAAAGGATGGCTACACCTTC.

CDR3 nucleotides: TGTGCCAGCAGCCGGTATTCTTCCTACGAGCAGTACTTC. This translates into CASSRYSSYEQYF. This rearrangement joins TRBV7-2 to TRBJ2-7, with D unresolved. The CDR3 sequence is 13 residues long. From germline, CDR1 is SGHTA and CDR2 FQGNSA. V dropped 5 bases and J dropped 1 base, with 9 bases sitting between them.

The chain combines TRBV5-4 with TRBJ2-5; D may be TRBD1 (6 bases). Deletions cut 2 bases from V and 4 bases from J, with 12 bases between. The germline V gene encodes CDR1 SGHNT and CDR2 YYREEE (reference sequence). The CDR3 spans 14 residues. CDR3 residues: CASSFDRRRETQYF. DNA of the CDR3: TGTGCCAGCAGCTTCGACAGGCGGAGAGAGACCCAGTACTTC.

The chain recombines TRBV5-5 with TRBJ1-5; D gene uncertain. The CDR3 has 14 residues. V dropped 2 bases and J dropped 7 bases, with 13 bases sitting between them. CDR1 SGHKS and CDR2 YYEKEE come from the germline V gene (reference sequence). In DNA form, the CDR3 reads TGTGCCAGCAGCTTTGGCACGAATGTGCAGCCCCAGCATTTT. This translates into CASSFGTNVQPQHF.

This clone was counted between two and nine times. Other nucleotide sequences from this sample produce the same CDR3. This chain connects TRBV12-3 or TRBV12-4 to TRBJ1-3; D unresolved. CDR3 length: 13 amino acids. V was clipped by 4 bases and J by 1 base, with 5 bases between them. The CDR3 DNA is TGTGCCAGCAGTTCAGGATCTGGAAACACCATATATTTT. Amino acids: CASSSGSGNTIYF.

This rearrangement joins TRBV18 to TRBJ1-2; TRBD1 aligns across 11 bases. V was pared by 0 bases and J by 6 bases, with 6 bases of the junction left unmatched. This CDR3 has 16 amino acids. Germline V gene data show CDR1 as KGHSH and CDR2 as LQKENI. CDR3 sequence: CASSPPGTGGGDGYTF. The CDR3 DNA sequence: TGTGCCAGCTCACCACCCGGGACAGGGGGAGGCGATGGCTACACCTTC. The whole variable domain, filled in from reference TRBV18 and TRBJ1-2, reads NAGVMQNPRHLVRRRGQEARLRCSPMKGHSHVYWYRQLPEEGLKFMVYLQKENIIDESGMPKERFSAEFPKEGPSILRIQQVVRGDSAAYFCASSPPGTGGGDGYTFGSGTRLTVV.

This clone has a handful of counts. V gene TRBV6-2 or TRBV6-3 combines with J gene TRBJ1-2; 9 bases agree with TRBD1. Germline V gene data show CDR1 as MNHEY and CDR2 as SVGEGT. The CDR3 is 20 residues long. V lost 3 bases and J lost 8; bases outside the gene matches: 25. CDR3 nucleotide sequence: TGTGCCAGCAGTTATGGGGTGTACCGGGACAGGGAGTTTTGGACAGACGGCTACACCTTC. This gives the protein CASSYGVYRDREFWTDGYTF.

This CDR3 is CASSISVTAYEQYF. As DNA, the CDR3 is TGTGCCAGTAGCATCAGTGTAACAGCCTACGAGCAGTACTTC. The chain recombines TRBV19 with TRBJ2-7; D gene ambiguous. This CDR3 has 14 residues. Trimming pared 6 bases from V and 2 bases from J, leaving 14 bases between. Germline V lookup: CDR1 LNHDA, CDR2 SQIVND (reference sequence).

V is TRBV27 and J is TRBJ1-6, with D perhaps TRBD1 (6 bases). CDR3 length: 11 amino acids. Trimming stripped 5 bases from V and 13 bases from J, with 9 bases between. The germline V gene has CDR1 MNHEY and CDR2 SMNVEV (reference sequence). In nucleotides, the CDR3 is TGTGCCAGCAGTCAACAGGGTCCCCTCCACTTT. This translates into CASSQQGPLHF.

This chain joins TRBV28 and TRBJ2-7; TRBD1 might be the D (6 bases). Germline V CDR1 and CDR2: MDHEN, SYDVKM. The length of the CDR3 is 14 residues. V lost 5 bases and J 3 bases, leaving 14 bases between the germline ends. The CDR3 loop is CASSQDGQLYEQYF. CDR3 nucleotides: TGTGCCAGCAGTCAGGACGGACAGCTCTACGAGCAGTACTTC.

The sample holds a few counts of this clone. The J gene is TRBJ2-2, the V gene TRBV6-2 or TRBV6-3; tentatively, D is TRBD2 (6 bases). This CDR3 is 15 amino acids long. The V gene's germline CDR1 is MNHEY and CDR2 SVGEGT. The V and J ends lost 0 bases and 8 bases respectively, with 13 bases between them. CDR3 nucleotide sequence: TGTGCCAGCAGTTACTCCCCTATCGGGGGAGGGGAGCTGTTTTTT. Protein sequence: CASSYSPIGGGELFF.

This rearrangement joins TRBV10-3 to TRBJ1-1; tentative D call: TRBD1 (6 bases). V was pared by 8 bases and J by 4 bases, with 14 bases between. Germline V gene sequence: CDR1 ENHRY, CDR2 SYGVKD. The CDR3 sequence is 13 residues long. CDR3 DNA: TGTGCCATCGCGGGGGGCTGGGGCACTGAAGCTTTCTTT. Protein product: CAIAGGWGTEAFF.

The J gene is TRBJ1-1, the V gene TRBV5-1, with TRBD1 as a possible D gene (5 bases). This CDR3 spans 13 amino acids. Per the germline V gene, CDR1 is SGHRS and CDR2 is YFSETQ. V lost 5 bases and J lost 0, with 8 bases in between. The CDR3 loop reads CASREDMNTEAFF. The CDR3 nucleotides read TGCGCCAGCAGAGAGGACATGAACACTGAAGCTTTCTTT.

The chain couples TRBV2 to TRBJ1-1; 10 nucleotides align to TRBD1. The V gene end was trimmed by 7 bases and the J gene end by 0 bases; junction bases not matched to a gene: 5. The CDR3 has 15 amino acids. In germline, CDR1 is SNHLY, CDR2 FYNNEI. CDR3 DNA: TGTGCCAGCACGGGACAGGGGCTGATGAACACTGAAGCTTTCTTT. Encoded protein: CASTGQGLMNTEAFF.